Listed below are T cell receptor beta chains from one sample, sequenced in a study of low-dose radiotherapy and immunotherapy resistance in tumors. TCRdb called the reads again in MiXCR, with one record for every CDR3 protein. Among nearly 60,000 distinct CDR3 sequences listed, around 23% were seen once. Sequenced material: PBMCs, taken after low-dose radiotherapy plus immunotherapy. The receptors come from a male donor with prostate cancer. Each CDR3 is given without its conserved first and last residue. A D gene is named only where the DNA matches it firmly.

CDR3aa: SVELPGLAGRNEQF
j_gene: TRBJ2-1
v_gene: TRBV29-1
d_gene: TRBD2

CDR3aa: ASSDSGLYTEAF
j_gene: TRBJ1-1
v_gene: TRBV6-4
d_gene: -

CDR3aa: SVDPGTYGYT
j_gene: TRBJ1-2
v_gene: TRBV29-1
d_gene: -

CDR3aa: ASSPRALAGGTDTQY
j_gene: TRBJ2-3
v_gene: TRBV2
d_gene: TRBD2

CDR3aa: ASSYFQSTVSSYEQY
j_gene: TRBJ2-7
v_gene: TRBV6-2/TRBV6-3
d_gene: -

CDR3aa: AWSLGQGLFFH
j_gene: TRBJ1-6
v_gene: TRBV30
d_gene: TRBD1

CDR3aa: ASSQTGQGTDTQY
j_gene: TRBJ2-3
v_gene: TRBV4-3
d_gene: -

CDR3aa: ASSLAGPNEQY
j_gene: TRBJ2-7
v_gene: TRBV5-1
d_gene: -

CDR3aa: ASSYSGAEGLNTEAF
j_gene: TRBJ1-1
v_gene: TRBV6-5
d_gene: -

CDR3aa: ASSTHVGTNTGELF
j_gene: TRBJ2-2
v_gene: TRBV19
d_gene: -

CDR3aa: ASSLGGITDTQY
j_gene: TRBJ2-3
v_gene: TRBV5-1
d_gene: -

CDR3aa: ASRGAGGQGSYGYT
j_gene: TRBJ1-2
v_gene: TRBV6-5
d_gene: TRBD1

CDR3aa: ASSKGTSGGLDGTQY
j_gene: TRBJ2-3
v_gene: TRBV9
d_gene: TRBD2

CDR3aa: ASRRLAGGQITGELF
j_gene: TRBJ2-2
v_gene: TRBV6-6
d_gene: TRBD2

CDR3aa: ASSSVHADEQY
j_gene: TRBJ2-7
v_gene: TRBV7-2
d_gene: -

CDR3aa: ASSPGLVANNEQF
j_gene: TRBJ2-1
v_gene: TRBV6-6
d_gene: TRBD2

CDR3aa: ATVEPNTDTQY
j_gene: TRBJ2-3
v_gene: TRBV7-3
d_gene: -

CDR3aa: AISESGGGPLQETQY
j_gene: TRBJ2-5
v_gene: TRBV10-3
d_gene: -

CDR3aa: ATRPPGGTYEQY
j_gene: TRBJ2-7
v_gene: TRBV15
d_gene: -

CDR3aa: ASSFSLAGGETQY
j_gene: TRBJ2-5
v_gene: TRBV7-2
d_gene: TRBD2

CDR3aa: SVAPGQVNAWETQY
j_gene: TRBJ2-5
v_gene: TRBV29-1
d_gene: TRBD1

CDR3aa: SASTGGNYEQY
j_gene: TRBJ2-7
v_gene: TRBV29-1
d_gene: TRBD1

CDR3aa: ASSETGRYGYT
j_gene: TRBJ1-2
v_gene: TRBV25-1
d_gene: -

CDR3aa: SVDSSNYGYT
j_gene: TRBJ1-2
v_gene: TRBV29-1
d_gene: -

CDR3aa: ASSLLSVYNEQF
j_gene: TRBJ2-1
v_gene: TRBV11-2
d_gene: -

CDR3aa: ASSFSGRETQY
j_gene: TRBJ2-5
v_gene: TRBV11-2
d_gene: -

CDR3aa: ASSLPRRLAGVPYQETQY
j_gene: TRBJ2-5
v_gene: TRBV11-2
d_gene: TRBD2